The entry that follows covers one T cell receptor (beta chain) sequence. A sample-barcoded 5' primer and a J-beta primer mix were used in a second PCR of about 7 to 11 cycles. TCRdb recomputed calls from the 5' RACE reads with MiXCR, one row per CDR3 protein. The data show 1.2 million to 1.5 million distinct CDR3 sequences, approximately 60% seen once. The data were taken from a study of blood T cells in healthy people across ages. Germline V lookup: CDR1 GTSNPN, CDR2 SVGIG (reference sequence). The V end was cut by 0 bases, the J end by 1 base, with 6 bases between. The CDR3 runs 13 residues. The TCR sequence derives from a man between 18 and 35 years old in good health. Sequenced material: blood. The chain has TRBV30 and TRBJ1-1; D call uncertain. The CDR3, as DNA: TGTGCCTGGAGTGTGATGTGGAACACTGAAGCTTTCTTT. Its protein is CAWSVMWNTEAFF. The whole variable domain, filled in from reference TRBV30 and TRBJ1-1, reads SQTIHQWPATLVQPVGSPLSLECTVEGTSNPNLYWYRQAAGRGLQLLFYSVGIGQISSEVPQNLSASRPQDRQFILSSKKLLLSDSGFYLCAWSVMWNTEAFFGQGTRLTVV.